The next 25 T cell receptor beta chains were all read from a single sample in a study of OX40 agonist ivuxolimab in advanced cancers. The data were produced by immunoSEQ multiplex PCR, yet TCRdb's version contains in-frame clones alone and is incomplete. The sample includes about 86,000 clones, roughly 89% of them seen just once. Source: CD4+ or CD8+ T cells sorted from blood, taken in a trial of the OX40 agonist ivuxolimab. The receptors stem from an adult with an advanced solid tumor such as melanoma, head and neck, liver or kidney cancer.

The genes are TRBV5-1 and TRBJ2-1; a weak D match, TRBD2 (6 bases). CDR3 size: 15 residues. Trimming pared 5 bases from V and 1 base from J, leaving 13 bases between. Germline V gene sequence: CDR1 SGHRS, CDR2 YFSETQ. The CDR3 coding sequence is TGCGCCAGCAGACTCGGGGGAACATCCTACAATGAGCAGTTCTTC. Translated, it gives CASRLGGTSYNEQFF. Full variable domain (rest looked up from reference TRBV5-1 and TRBJ2-1): KAGVTQTPRYLIKTRGQQVTLSCSPISGHRSVSWYQQTPGQGLQFLFEYFSETQRNKGNFPGRFSGRQFSNSRSEMNVSTLELGDSALYLCASRLGGTSYNEQFFGPGTRLTVL.

This clone is a singleton in its sample. The genes are TRBV28 and TRBJ2-1, with 8 bases lining up with TRBD2. The V gene end was trimmed by 4 bases and the J gene end by 7 bases; junction bases not matched to a gene: 3. Per germline, CDR1 MDHEN and CDR2 SYDVKM. CDR3 length: 13 residues. DNA for the CDR3: TGTGCCAGCAGTTGGGGACTAGGAAATGAGCAGTTCTTC. Amino acids: CASSWGLGNEQFF.

This clone was counted a few times. This sequence joins TRBV28 and TRBJ1-2; 9 positions match TRBD1. CDR1 and CDR2 from the germline V gene are MDHEN and SYDVKM. V lost 4 bases and J lost 4; bases outside the gene matches: 4. This CDR3 is built from 14 residues. The CDR3 protein is CASSYRGPSYGYTF. CDR3 DNA sequence: TGTGCCAGCAGTTACAGGGGGCCGAGCTATGGCTACACCTTC.

The chain carries TRBV4-1 and TRBJ2-3, with 14 bases matching TRBD2. Trimming removed 0 bases from V and 4 bases from J; junction bases left unmatched: 0. This CDR3 comprises 16 residues. In germline, CDR1 is MGHRA, CDR2 YSYEKL. The CDR3 DNA reads as TGCGCCAGCAGCCAAGAGACTAGCGGGAGGGCAGATACGCAGTATTTT. It yields the protein CASSQETSGRADTQYF.

V is TRBV6-5 and J is TRBJ1-5; TRBD1 aligns across 9 bases. J lost 5 bases, V lost 5 bases, and 4 bases had no gene match. This CDR3 is built from 14 residues. Germline V CDR1 and CDR2: MNHEY, SVGAGI. CDR3 amino acids: CASSPRTGDQPQHF. The DNA for the CDR3 is TGTGCCAGCAGTCCCCGGACAGGGGATCAGCCCCAGCATTTT.

The CDR3 DNA is TGTGCCAGCAGCACCGGGACAGGTAGCACAGATACGCAGTATTTT. The encoded protein is CASSTGTGSTDTQYF. This chain links TRBV5-8 with TRBJ2-3, with 8 bases matching TRBD1. The V and J ends lost 4 bases and 0 bases, in that order; junction bases with no gene match: 4. This CDR3 region has 15 residues. CDR1 and CDR2 from the germline V gene are SGHTS and YDEGEE.

The J gene is TRBJ1-2, the V gene TRBV13, with D possibly being TRBD1 (5 bases). CDR1 and CDR2 (germline): PRHDT, FYEKMQ (reference sequence). Trimming pared 4 bases from V and 1 base from J, leaving 16 bases between. The CDR3 is 16 residues long. In DNA form, the CDR3 reads TGTGCCAGCAGCTCCCGAGATTCGGGGCGTAACTATGGCTACACCTTC. This sequence encodes CASSSRDSGRNYGYTF.

This rearrangement joins TRBV5-1 to TRBJ2-1; 9 nucleotides match TRBD1. This CDR3 contains 15 residues. The germline V gene has CDR1 SGHRS and CDR2 YFSETQ. J gave up 6 bases and V 4 bases, and 8 bases lay outside the gene matches. The CDR3 here is CASSPPGQGINEQFF. Written as DNA, the CDR3 is TGCGCCAGCAGCCCACCGGGACAGGGTATCAATGAGCAGTTCTTC.

The chain is built from TRBV5-6 and TRBJ2-7, with a tentative D call TRBD1 (6 bases). Germline V gene data show CDR1 as SGHDT and CDR2 as YYEEEE. Trimming pared 4 bases from V and 3 bases from J, leaving 8 bases between. The CDR3 is made up of 12 amino acids. CDR3 coding DNA: TGTGCCAGCAGCCTGACAGGCTACGAGCAGTACTTC. Encoded protein: CASSLTGYEQYF. The full variable domain, its missing parts supplied by reference TRBV5-6 and TRBJ2-7, is DAGVTQSPTHLIKTRGQQVTLRCSPKSGHDTVSWYQQALGQGPQFIFQYYEEEERQRGNFPDRFSGHQFPNYSSELNVNALLLGDSALYLCASSLTGYEQYFGPGTRLTVT.

V gene TRBV7-3 combines with J gene TRBJ2-3; D not resolved. CDR3 length equals 13 residues. Trimming removed 5 bases from V and 5 bases from J, with 11 bases in between. Germline CDR1 reads SGHTA; CDR2 reads FQGTGA. The CDR3 DNA reads TGTGCCAGCAGCCGGGCCACCGGAGATACGCAGTATTTT. This gives the protein CASSRATGDTQYF.

This chain joins TRBV9 and TRBJ2-7; 7 bases align to TRBD2. The CDR3 is 14 amino acids. The germline gives CDR1 SGDLS, CDR2 YYNGEE. Trimming at V came to 0 bases and at J to 5 bases, leaving 5 bases not matched to a gene. CDR3 loop: CASSVAGGVDEQYF. The CDR3 nucleotides are TGTGCCAGCAGCGTAGCTGGGGGGGTCGACGAGCAGTACTTC.

The rearrangement uses TRBV28 and TRBJ2-3; possibly TRBD2 for D (6 bases). This CDR3 is built from 17 residues. V lost 5 bases and J 0 bases, leaving 18 bases between the germline ends. The V gene's germline CDR1 is MDHEN and CDR2 SYDVKM. The CDR3 nucleotides are TGTGCCAGCAGTCCCTTATGGTCCGGGACTAGCACAGATACGCAGTATTTT. Translation: CASSPLWSGTSTDTQYF.

Turning to this clone: A junction boundary mismatches the germline segment, possibly from a read error. The chain uses TRBV5-1 and TRBJ1-1, with D possibly TRBD1 on 6 matching bases. This CDR3 has 14 amino acids. CDR1 SGHRS and CDR2 YFSETQ come from the germline V gene. DNA for the CDR3: TGCGCCAGCAGGTTGGGACATTCGAACACTGAAGCTTTCTTT. The encoded protein is CASRLGHSNTEAFF.

The V gene is TRBV6-5, the J gene TRBJ1-5; D remains ambiguous. Looked up from germline, CDR1 is MNHEY and CDR2 is SVGAGI. The CDR3 runs 14 residues. Trimming took off 10 bases at V and 2 bases at J, with 15 bases between the two ends. CDR3 sequence reads: CATEMVRGNQPQHF. The CDR3, as DNA: TGTGCCACCGAAATGGTCCGGGGCAATCAGCCCCAGCATTTT.

The chain combines TRBV5-1 with TRBJ1-1, with D tentatively TRBD1 (5 bases). This CDR3 spans 14 amino acids. Looked up from germline, CDR1 is SGHRS and CDR2 is YFSETQ. V dropped 4 bases and J dropped 2 bases, with 12 bases sitting between them. The CDR3 DNA follows: TGCGCCAGCAGCGCAGGGACGCACAACACTGAAGCTTTCTTT. Translated, it gives CASSAGTHNTEAFF.

The chain recombines TRBV6-6 with TRBJ2-2; no firm D call. Germline V gene lookup returns CDR1 MNHNY and CDR2 SVGAGI (reference sequence). Trimming took 5 bases from V and 9 from J, leaving 13 bases between them. The CDR3 has 13 residues. CDR3 loop: CASSLKPTWELFF. As DNA, the CDR3 is TGTGCCAGCAGTCTCAAGCCTACGTGGGAGCTGTTTTTT.

The count of this clone is one. The chain combines TRBV11-2 with TRBJ1-1; tentative D call: TRBD1 (6 bases). Germline V gene sequence: CDR1 SGHAT, CDR2 FQNNGV. The CDR3 loop spans 13 amino acids. V was trimmed by 3 bases and J by 3 bases, leaving 8 bases between them. CDR3 loop: CASSFNRDTEAFF. DNA for the CDR3: TGTGCCAGCAGCTTTAACAGGGACACTGAAGCTTTCTTT. Full variable domain (outside the CDR3, taken from reference TRBV11-2 and TRBJ1-1): EAGVAQSPRYKIIEKRQSVAFWCNPISGHATLYWYQQILGQGPKLLIQFQNNGVVDDSQLPKDRFSAERLKGVDSTLKIQPAKLEDSAVYLCASSFNRDTEAFFGQGTRLTVV.

A few counts support this clone. The V call is TRBV5-4, the J call TRBJ2-2, with 9 nucleotides matching TRBD1. This CDR3 is built from 16 residues. Germline V gene data show CDR1 as SGHNT and CDR2 as YYREEE (reference sequence). With 0 bases clipped from V and 4 bases from J, the junction kept 4 bases outside the gene matches. The CDR3 bases are TGTGCCAGCAGCTTGGGTTCGACAGGGGGCACCGGGGAGCTGTTTTTT. This sequence encodes CASSLGSTGGTGELFF.

The V gene is TRBV28, the J gene TRBJ1-5; D remains unclear. CDR1 MDHEN and CDR2 SYDVKM come from the germline V gene. V shed 5 bases and J shed 8 bases, with 13 bases lying between them. The CDR3 is 13 residues long. CDR3: CASSISSYEPQHF. The DNA for the CDR3 is TGTGCCAGCAGTATCTCTTCCTATGAGCCCCAGCATTTT.

This chain uses TRBV9 with TRBJ2-1, with TRBD2 matching 16 bases. The junction had 14 bases not matched to a gene; V was cut back by 3 bases and J by 5 bases. CDR3 length: 20 residues. Looked up from germline, CDR1 is SGDLS and CDR2 is YYNGEE. DNA of the CDR3: TGTGCCAGCAGCGCCCATAGCTGGGGGACTAGCGGGAGGGAAAACAATGAGCAGTTCTTC. Amino acid sequence: CASSAHSWGTSGRENNEQFF.

The chain is built from TRBV5-1 and TRBJ1-2; D not resolved. CDR1 and CDR2 (germline): SGHRS, YFSETQ. The CDR3 consists of 15 residues. The V end lost 0 bases, the J end lost 3 bases, and 12 bases lay between the germline ends. CDR3 coding DNA: TGCGCCAGCAGCTTGGAATTCTGGGAGGACTATGGCTACACCTTC. Protein sequence: CASSLEFWEDYGYTF.

This chain uses TRBV18 with TRBJ1-2, with a possible D match to TRBD1 (6 bases). Germline V gene sequence: CDR1 KGHSH, CDR2 LQKENI. The CDR3 is 19 residues long. V was trimmed by 4 bases and J by 0 bases, leaving 24 bases between them. CDR3 in amino acids: CASSLWDKGISTSNYGYTF. The CDR3 DNA reads as TGTGCCAGCTCACTTTGGGACAAGGGAATATCTACGTCTAACTATGGCTACACCTTC.

The rearrangement joins TRBV5-6 to TRBJ2-5; the D is unclear. The J call may be faulty, since TRBJ2-7 better matches the DNA end. This CDR3 has 15 amino acids. From germline, CDR1 is SGHDT and CDR2 YYEEEE. The CDR3 DNA sequence: TGTGCCAGCAGCTTGGGGGGAAGTGAGCTCTACGAGCAGTACTTC. Translation: CASSLGGSELYEQYF.

This chain connects TRBV15 to TRBJ2-3, with D uncertain. CDR1 and CDR2 (germline): LNHNV, YYDKDF (reference sequence). The CDR3 is made up of 14 amino acids. V was trimmed by 1 base and J by 2 bases, leaving 7 bases between them. The CDR3 sequence: CATSRVDPTDTQYF. CDR3 in DNA: TGTGCCACCAGCAGAGTCGACCCCACAGATACGCAGTATTTT. The full variable domain, rest sourced from reference TRBV15 and TRBJ2-3, is DAMVIQNPRYQVTQFGKPVTLSCSQTLNHNVMYWYQQKSSQAPKLLFHYYDKDFNNEADTPDNFQSRRPNTSFCFLDIRSPGLGDTAMYLCATSRVDPTDTQYFGPGTRLTVL.

The chain carries TRBV7-9 and TRBJ1-1, with TRBD1 as a possible D gene (5 bases). Germline V CDR1 and CDR2: SEHNR, FQNEAQ (reference sequence). V lost 0 bases to trimming and J lost 1 base, with 6 bases between them. This CDR3 has 14 residues. The CDR3 region has the DNA TGTGCCAGCAGCTTAGCGGGACCGAACACTGAAGCTTTCTTT. Amino acid sequence: CASSLAGPNTEAFF. The variable domain in full, with the rest retrieved from reference TRBV7-9 and TRBJ1-1, is DTGVSQNPRHKITKRGQNVTFRCDPISEHNRLYWYRQTLGQGPEFLTYFQNEAQLEKSRLLSDRFSAERPKGSFSTLEIQRTEQGDSAMYLCASSLAGPNTEAFFGQGTRLTVV.